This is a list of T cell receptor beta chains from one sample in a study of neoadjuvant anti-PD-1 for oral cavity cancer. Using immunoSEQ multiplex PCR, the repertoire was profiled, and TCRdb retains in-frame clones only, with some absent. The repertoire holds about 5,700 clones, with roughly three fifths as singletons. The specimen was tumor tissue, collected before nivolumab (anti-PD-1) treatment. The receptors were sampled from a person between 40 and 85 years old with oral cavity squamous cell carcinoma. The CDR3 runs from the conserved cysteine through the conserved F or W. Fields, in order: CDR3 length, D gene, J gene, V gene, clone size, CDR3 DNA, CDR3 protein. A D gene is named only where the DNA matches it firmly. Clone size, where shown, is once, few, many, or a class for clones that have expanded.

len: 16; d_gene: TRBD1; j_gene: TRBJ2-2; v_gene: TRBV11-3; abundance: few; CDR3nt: TGTGCCAGCAGCTCGGGACAGTCCGCGAACACCGGGGAGCTGTTTTTT; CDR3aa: CASSSGQSANTGELFF
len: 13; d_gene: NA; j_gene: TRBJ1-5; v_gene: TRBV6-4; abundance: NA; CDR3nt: TGTGCCAGCAGCCCCCAAAGGGATCAGCCCCAGCATTTT; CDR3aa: CASSPQRDQPQHF
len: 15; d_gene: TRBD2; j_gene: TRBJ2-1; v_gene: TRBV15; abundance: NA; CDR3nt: TGTGCCACCAGCAGAGGGCGGGAGGGATACAATGAGCAGTTCTTC; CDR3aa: CATSRGREGYNEQFF
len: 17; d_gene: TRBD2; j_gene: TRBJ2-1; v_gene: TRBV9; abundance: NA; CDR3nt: TGTGCCAGCAGCGTAGAGTGGTGGGCTAGCGGGAACAATGAGCAGTTCTTC; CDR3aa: CASSVEWWASGNNEQFF
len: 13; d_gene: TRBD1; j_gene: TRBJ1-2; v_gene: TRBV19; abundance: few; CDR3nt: TGTGCCAGTAGCGAACTCGGGACAGACGGCTACACCTTC; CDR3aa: CASSELGTDGYTF
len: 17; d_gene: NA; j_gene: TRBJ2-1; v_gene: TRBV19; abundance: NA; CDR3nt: TGTGCCAGTAGTATGGAGCCCCCCTCGGGACTCCGAAATGAGCAGTTCTTC; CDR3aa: CASSMEPPSGLRNEQFF
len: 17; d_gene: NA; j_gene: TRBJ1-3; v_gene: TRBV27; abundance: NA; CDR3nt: TGTGCCAGCAGTAGTACAGGGCACCAACGGTCAGGGAACACCATATATTTT; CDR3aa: CASSSTGHQRSGNTIYF
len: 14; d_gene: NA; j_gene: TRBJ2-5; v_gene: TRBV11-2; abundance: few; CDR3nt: TGTGCCAGCAGCTTAGACGGGGGGCTCGAGACCCAGTACTTC; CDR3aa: CASSLDGGLETQYF
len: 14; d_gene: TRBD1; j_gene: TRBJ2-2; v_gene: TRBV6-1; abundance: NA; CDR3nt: TGTGCCAGCAGTCCAGGGGGCGAGACCGGGGAGCTGTTTTTT; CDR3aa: CASSPGGETGELFF
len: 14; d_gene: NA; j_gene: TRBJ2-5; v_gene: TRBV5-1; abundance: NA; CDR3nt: TGCGCCAGCAGCTTGGGGCCATCCCAAGAGACCCAGTACTTC; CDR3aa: CASSLGPSQETQYF
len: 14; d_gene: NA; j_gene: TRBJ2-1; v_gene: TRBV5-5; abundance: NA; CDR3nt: TGTGCCAGCAGCCAGGGTTGGGAGTATAATGAGCAGTTCTTC; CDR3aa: CASSQGWEYNEQFF